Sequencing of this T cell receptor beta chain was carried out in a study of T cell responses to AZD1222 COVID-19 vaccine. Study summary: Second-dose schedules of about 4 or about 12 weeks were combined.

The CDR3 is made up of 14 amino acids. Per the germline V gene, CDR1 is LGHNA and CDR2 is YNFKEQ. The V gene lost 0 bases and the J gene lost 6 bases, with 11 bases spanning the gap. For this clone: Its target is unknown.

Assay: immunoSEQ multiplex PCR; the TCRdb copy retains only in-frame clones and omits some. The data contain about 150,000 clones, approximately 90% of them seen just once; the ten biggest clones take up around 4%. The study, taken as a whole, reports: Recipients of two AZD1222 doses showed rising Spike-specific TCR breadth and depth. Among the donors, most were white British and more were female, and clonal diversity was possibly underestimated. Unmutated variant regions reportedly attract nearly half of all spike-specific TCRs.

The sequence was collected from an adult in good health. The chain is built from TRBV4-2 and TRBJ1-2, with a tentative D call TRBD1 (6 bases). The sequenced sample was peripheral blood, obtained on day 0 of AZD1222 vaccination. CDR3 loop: CASSQDVRGNGYTF. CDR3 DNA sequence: TGTGCCAGCAGCCAAGATGTAAGGGGGAATGGCTACACCTTC.